Presented here are 19 T cell receptor beta chains from one specimen sequenced in a study of blood T cell repertoires in COVID-19. Produced via immunoSEQ multiplex PCR; TCRdb's table is partial and in-frame only. Of roughly 49,000 clones listed, 90% were seen once; the top ten hold nearly 10%. The sequenced material came from peripheral blood. The source is a woman of 80 years or more with acute or convalescent COVID-19.

The J gene is TRBJ2-7, the V gene TRBV6-2 or TRBV6-3, with unresolved D. CDR1 MNHEY and CDR2 SVGEGT come from the germline V gene. Trimming pared 0 bases from V and 4 bases from J, leaving 7 bases between. This CDR3 has 13 amino acids. CDR3 in DNA: TGTGCCAGCAGTTACTCGAGTACTTACGAGCAGTACTTC. It specifies CASSYSSTYEQYF.

This chain uses TRBV9 with TRBJ1-1; D remains ambiguous. This CDR3 is built from 13 residues. The germline CDR1 and CDR2 sequences are SGDLS and YYNGEE. Trimming cost V 0 bases and J 1 base, with 4 bases left between them. CDR3 sequence reads: CASSVDTNTEAFF. CDR3 sequence (DNA): TGTGCCAGCAGCGTAGACACGAACACTGAAGCTTTCTTT.

The chain has TRBV29-1 and TRBJ2-7, with 13 bases aligning to TRBD2. The CDR3 sequence is 17 residues long. Per germline, CDR1 SQVTM and CDR2 ANQGSEA. J gave up 2 bases and V 0 bases, and 7 bases lay outside the gene matches. The CDR3 nucleotides are TGCAGCGTTGAAGAAGGGGAGACTAGCGGGAGGCCCTACGAGCAGTACTTC. This encodes CSVEEGETSGRPYEQYF.

This chain joins TRBV10-2 and TRBJ1-1; weak D call: TRBD1 (6 bases). The CDR3 consists of 14 residues. Germline V gene lookup returns CDR1 WSHSY and CDR2 SAAADI. V lost 8 bases, J lost 0 bases, and 13 bases lay in between. CDR3 nucleotides: TGCGCCAGCGGGAGACAGGCTATGAACACTGAAGCTTTCTTT. Residues: CASGRQAMNTEAFF.

This chain connects TRBV6-5 to TRBJ2-1, with 9 bases lining up with TRBD2. The CDR3 is made up of 16 amino acids. Germline V CDR1 and CDR2: MNHEY, SVGAGI. The V and J ends lost 2 bases and 2 bases, in that order; junction bases with no gene match: 4. CDR3: CASSYLTSGAYNEQFF. For the CDR3, the DNA is TGTGCCAGCAGTTACCTGACTAGCGGAGCCTACAATGAGCAGTTCTTC.

The genes are TRBV21-1 and TRBJ1-3; TRBD1 reflects the table's D call only, with no check against the DNA. TRBV21-1 is shown as a pseudogene. The CDR3 spans 15 residues. Here the CDR3 DNA reads TGTGCCAGCAGCAAAGGAGGCAGGGGTGGAAACACCATATATTTT. Translating gives CASSKGGRGGNTIYF.

This clone was found once. The chain has TRBV6-2 or TRBV6-3 and TRBJ1-2; D not certain. Trimming took off 5 bases at V and 3 bases at J, with 7 bases between the two ends. The CDR3 spans 12 residues. Germline V lookup: CDR1 MNHEY, CDR2 SVGEGT. DNA of the CDR3: TGTGCCAGCAGTGCCCAGGACTATGGCTACACCTTC. Encoded protein: CASSAQDYGYTF.

V is TRBV5-1 and J is TRBJ2-1; TRBD1 matches 10 bases. The CDR3 totals 17 residues. In germline, CDR1 is SGHRS, CDR2 YFSETQ. V shed 0 bases, J shed 5 bases, and the junction held 8 bases outside the gene matches. CDR3 sequence reads: CASSLGRTGGHHNEQFF. In nucleotides, the CDR3 is TGCGCCAGCAGCTTGGGCCGGACAGGGGGTCATCACAATGAGCAGTTCTTC.

The J gene is TRBJ1-3, the V gene TRBV6-5; D may be TRBD1 (5 bases). CDR1 MNHEY and CDR2 SVGAGI come from the germline V gene. The CDR3 totals 15 residues. V shed 7 bases and J shed 5 bases, with 18 bases lying between them. The CDR3 bases are TGTGCCAGCACCGGGGGGGAGCTCTGGAGAAACACCATATATTTT. This codes for CASTGGELWRNTIYF.

The gene calls are TRBV11-2 and TRBJ1-1, with TRBD1 as a possible D gene (6 bases). The ends were cut back, 2 bases at V and 1 base at J, with 11 bases in the middle. The CDR3 extends over 15 amino acids. Germline CDR1 is SGHAT and CDR2 is FQNNGV. CDR3 DNA sequence: TGTGCCAGCAGCTTAATGGGGGCGAGGAACACTGAAGCTTTCTTT. Protein sequence: CASSLMGARNTEAFF. Filled out from reference TRBV11-2 and TRBJ1-1, the complete variable domain reads EAGVAQSPRYKIIEKRQSVAFWCNPISGHATLYWYQQILGQGPKLLIQFQNNGVVDDSQLPKDRFSAERLKGVDSTLKIQPAKLEDSAVYLCASSLMGARNTEAFFGQGTRLTVV.

V is TRBV6-6 and J is TRBJ2-1, with a possible D match to TRBD1 (5 bases). V lost 4 bases and J 0 bases, leaving 13 bases between the germline ends. This CDR3 has 16 amino acids. Germline V gene data show CDR1 as MNHNY and CDR2 as SVGAGI (reference sequence). This CDR3 is CASSSMGRSSYNEQFF. Here the CDR3 DNA reads TGTGCCAGCAGTTCCATGGGGCGGAGCTCCTACAATGAGCAGTTCTTC.

The chain recombines TRBV6-5 with TRBJ1-6; 10 bases fit TRBD1. The junction had 2 bases not matched to a gene; V was cut back by 2 bases and J by 7 bases. This CDR3 region has 15 residues. Germline V gene sequence: CDR1 MNHEY, CDR2 SVGAGI. The CDR3 sequence is CASSYQDRGNSPLHF. The CDR3 nucleotides read TGTGCCAGCAGTTACCAGGACAGGGGGAATTCACCCCTCCACTTT.

This rearrangement joins TRBV14 to TRBJ2-2; D may be TRBD2 (5 bases). CDR1 SGHDN and CDR2 FVKESK come from the germline V gene. Trimming cost V 4 bases and J 5 bases, with 17 bases left between them. The CDR3 loop spans 16 amino acids. The CDR3 bases are TGTGCCAGCAGCCTAAGTTCGGTTTCGGGGACCGGGGAGCTGTTTTTT. Residues: CASSLSSVSGTGELFF.

This chain joins TRBV5-5 and TRBJ2-2, with a weak D call TRBD1 (6 bases). The germline V gene has CDR1 SGHKS and CDR2 YYEKEE (reference sequence). CDR3 size: 16 residues. The ends were cut back, 1 base at V and 2 bases at J, with 12 bases in the middle. CDR3 bases: TGTGCCAGCAGCTTGTACCCAGGGGCTAACACCGGGGAGCTGTTTTTT. Encoded protein: CASSLYPGANTGELFF.

The chain has TRBV30 and TRBJ1-4, with D possibly TRBD1 on 5 matching bases. V was trimmed by 2 bases and J by 8 bases, leaving 18 bases between them. There are 15 residues in the CDR3. Germline CDR1 GTSNPN, CDR2 SVGIG (reference sequence). The CDR3 nucleotides are TGTGCCTGGAGTTCGGTTAGAGGCGGGGGAGAAAAACTGTTTTTT. It translates to CAWSSVRGGGEKLFF.

This chain uses TRBV29-1 with TRBJ1-1; TRBD1 agrees at 10 bases. Per germline, CDR1 SQVTM and CDR2 ANQGSEA. The CDR3 runs 15 residues. The trim removed 4 bases at V and 4 bases at J, leaving 9 bases unmatched. This chain's CDR3 is CSVGGHGQGVTEAFF. In nucleotides, the CDR3 is TGCAGCGTTGGGGGTCATGGACAGGGGGTCACTGAAGCTTTCTTT. The whole variable domain, remainder taken from reference TRBV29-1 and TRBJ1-1, is SAVISQKPSRDICQRGTSLTIQCQVDSQVTMMFWYRQQPGQSLTLIATANQGSEATYESGFVIDKFPISRPNLTFSTLTVSNMSPEDSSIYLCSVGGHGQGVTEAFFGQGTRLTVV.

The chain employs TRBV30 and TRBJ1-1; no definite D call. This CDR3 region has 13 residues. Trimming shortened V by 3 bases and J by 7 bases, and 15 bases separated the two germline ends. Per germline, CDR1 GTSNPN and CDR2 SVGIG (reference sequence). The CDR3 bases are TGTGCCTGGAGAGCAGTAACAACTAGTGAAGCTTTCTTT. This encodes CAWRAVTTSEAFF.

This chain connects TRBV6-2 or TRBV6-3 to TRBJ2-5; tentative D call: TRBD2 (6 bases). Trimming cost V 4 bases and J 5 bases, with 20 bases left between them. Germline lookup yields CDR1 MNHEY and CDR2 SVGEGT. This CDR3 spans 16 amino acids. Here the CDR3 DNA reads TGTGCCAGCAGTTGGGGGGTTGGGACCGGTTGGGAGACCCAGTACTTC. Translation: CASSWGVGTGWETQYF.

The V gene is TRBV19, the J gene TRBJ2-7; 9 bases match TRBD1. Germline V lookup: CDR1 LNHDA, CDR2 SQIVND (reference sequence). The J segment lost 3 bases and the V segment lost 3 bases, leaving 6 bases of the junction unmatched. The CDR3 extends over 15 amino acids. The CDR3 DNA sequence: TGTGCCAGTAGTATGTGGGGACAGGGTCACTACGAGCAGTACTTC. It specifies CASSMWGQGHYEQYF.